Listed below are T cell receptor beta chains from one sample, sequenced in a study of shared clonotypes between healthy human individuals. The protocol was immunoSEQ multiplex PCR, while the TCRdb copy is restricted to in-frame clones and leaves out a portion. The sample yields about 1 million clones, around 76% seen once. The sequenced sample was memory CD4+ T cells sorted from blood. The receptors stem from a young man in good health. Both conserved end residues are part of each CDR3. The order of the fields is J gene, D gene, V gene, clone size, CDR3 DNA, CDR3 protein. A D gene is named only where the DNA matches it firmly. For some rows the clone size is stated as once, few or many, or as a class when expanded; others skip it.

J gene: TRBJ1-2
D gene: TRBD1
V gene: TRBV27
clone size: .
CDR3 DNA: TGTGCCAGCAGCCCTAACTCCGGGACAGGAGAAGGCTACACCTTC
CDR3 protein: CASSPNSGTGEGYTF

J gene: TRBJ1-2
D gene: TRBD1
V gene: TRBV5-5
clone size: .
CDR3 DNA: TGTGCCAGCAGCTCAGGACAGGTTTATGGCTACACCTTC
CDR3 protein: CASSSGQVYGYTF

J gene: TRBJ2-7
D gene: .
V gene: TRBV30
clone size: .
CDR3 DNA: TGTGCCTGGAGGGGGGCCCTCTCCTACGAGCAGTACTTC
CDR3 protein: CAWRGALSYEQYF

J gene: TRBJ2-5
D gene: TRBD2
V gene: TRBV4-2
clone size: .
CDR3 DNA: TGTGCCAGCAGCCAAGGCGCGGGGGGGCGTGAGACCCAGTACTTC
CDR3 protein: CASSQGAGGRETQYF

J gene: TRBJ2-3
D gene: .
V gene: TRBV2
clone size: .
CDR3 DNA: TGTGCCAGCAGTGAGCGGGGAAGGAACACAGATACGCAGTATTTT
CDR3 protein: CASSERGRNTDTQYF

J gene: TRBJ1-6
D gene: TRBD1
V gene: TRBV5-5
clone size: .
CDR3 DNA: TGTGCCAGCAGCTTGTCAGGGGGTCGGTCACCCCTCCACTTT
CDR3 protein: CASSLSGGRSPLHF

J gene: TRBJ1-1
D gene: .
V gene: TRBV6-1
clone size: .
CDR3 DNA: TGTGCCAGCAGGGGCGCAGGGACGGGTACTGAAGCTTTCTTT
CDR3 protein: CASRGAGTGTEAFF

J gene: TRBJ2-2
D gene: TRBD1
V gene: TRBV7-9
clone size: few
CDR3 DNA: TGTGCCAGCAGCCCTGACAGGGTCGGCACCGGGGAGCTGTTTTTT
CDR3 protein: CASSPDRVGTGELFF

J gene: TRBJ1-6
D gene: .
V gene: TRBV5-6
clone size: .
CDR3 DNA: TGTGCCAGCAGCTTGCCCTGGGGCAATTCACCCCTCCACTTT
CDR3 protein: CASSLPWGNSPLHF

J gene: TRBJ1-2
D gene: TRBD1
V gene: TRBV5-1
clone size: .
CDR3 DNA: TGCGCCAGCAGCTTGGCCCCTCAGGGGGATGGCTACACCTTC
CDR3 protein: CASSLAPQGDGYTF

J gene: TRBJ2-5
D gene: TRBD2
V gene: TRBV20-1
clone size: .
CDR3 DNA: TGCAGTGCTTGGCGGGAGGCCCAGTACTTC
CDR3 protein: CSAWREAQYF

J gene: TRBJ1-3
D gene: .
V gene: TRBV7-2
clone size: many
CDR3 DNA: TGTGCCAGCAGCTCGCGACCGGGACGTTCTGGAAACACCATATATTTT
CDR3 protein: CASSSRPGRSGNTIYF

J gene: TRBJ2-7
D gene: .
V gene: TRBV6-1
clone size: once
CDR3 DNA: TGTGCCAGCAGTGAAGGGTTAACTTTCCAGCAGTACTTC
CDR3 protein: CASSEGLTFQQYF

J gene: TRBJ1-5
D gene: .
V gene: TRBV27
clone size: .
CDR3 DNA: TGTGCCAGCAGAAACAGACAGGGCAATCAGCCCCAGCATTTT
CDR3 protein: CASRNRQGNQPQHF

J gene: TRBJ1-1
D gene: .
V gene: TRBV6-4
clone size: .
CDR3 DNA: TGTGCCAGCAGGAAAGAGGGCCGGACCCTGGGGAACACTGAAGCTTTCTTT
CDR3 protein: CASRKEGRTLGNTEAFF

J gene: TRBJ2-3
D gene: TRBD2
V gene: TRBV28
clone size: .
CDR3 DNA: TGTGCCAGCAGTTCCCTCGGGGGGGCGAGCACAGATACGCAGTATTTT
CDR3 protein: CASSSLGGASTDTQYF

J gene: TRBJ2-5
D gene: .
V gene: TRBV29-1
clone size: .
CDR3 DNA: TGCAGCCTGTGGGACAATCAAGAGACCCAGTACTTC
CDR3 protein: CSLWDNQETQYF

J gene: TRBJ2-2
D gene: .
V gene: TRBV11-3
clone size: .
CDR3 DNA: TGTGCCAGCAGCATTGGGCGGGGTTCCGGGGAGCTGTTTTTT
CDR3 protein: CASSIGRGSGELFF

J gene: TRBJ2-2
D gene: TRBD2
V gene: TRBV6-6
clone size: .
CDR3 DNA: TGTGCCAGCAGCCTAGCGGGGGGCACCGGGGAGCTGTTTTTT
CDR3 protein: CASSLAGGTGELFF

J gene: TRBJ1-2
D gene: .
V gene: TRBV6-1
clone size: few
CDR3 DNA: TGTGCCAGCAGTGAGGGGGAGAGGCTATATGGCTACACCTTC
CDR3 protein: CASSEGERLYGYTF

J gene: TRBJ2-7
D gene: .
V gene: TRBV30
clone size: .
CDR3 DNA: TGTGCCTGGATCAGGGGCCCGAGCTCCTACGAGCAGTACTTC
CDR3 protein: CAWIRGPSSYEQYF

J gene: TRBJ2-3
D gene: .
V gene: TRBV5-1
clone size: .
CDR3 DNA: TGCGCCAGCAGCCCTCCCACAGGGAGGAGACCAGATACGCAGTATTTT
CDR3 protein: CASSPPTGRRPDTQYF

J gene: TRBJ2-7
D gene: .
V gene: TRBV5-1
clone size: .
CDR3 DNA: TGCGCCAGCAGCTTGCGTTCCGAGCCCGGCTCCTACGAGCAGTACTTC
CDR3 protein: CASSLRSEPGSYEQYF

J gene: TRBJ2-7
D gene: TRBD2
V gene: TRBV18
clone size: once
CDR3 DNA: TGTGCCAGCTCCGTGGGGAGGGGCGGCTACGAGCAGTACTTC
CDR3 protein: CASSVGRGGYEQYF

J gene: TRBJ2-1
D gene: .
V gene: TRBV21-1
clone size: .
CDR3 DNA: TGTGCCAGCAGCAGACTAGCGGGAGTTTATGAGCAGTTCTTC
CDR3 protein: CASSRLAGVYEQFF

J gene: TRBJ1-3
D gene: .
V gene: TRBV7-9
clone size: .
CDR3 DNA: TGTGCCAGCAGCTTAGTTTCAGGGCCTGGAAACACCATATATTTT
CDR3 protein: CASSLVSGPGNTIYF

J gene: TRBJ2-5
D gene: TRBD1
V gene: TRBV4-1
clone size: .
CDR3 DNA: TGCGCCAGCAGCACAGGGACAGGGAAGCGAGAGACCCAGTACTTC
CDR3 protein: CASSTGTGKRETQYF

J gene: TRBJ1-1
D gene: .
V gene: TRBV5-1
clone size: .
CDR3 DNA: TGCGCCAGCAGCTTGGGGAGACCCCCGAACACTGAAGCTTTCTTT
CDR3 protein: CASSLGRPPNTEAFF

J gene: TRBJ2-3
D gene: TRBD1
V gene: TRBV5-1
clone size: many
CDR3 DNA: TGCGCCAGCAGCTTGAGGGACAGGGATCCCGATACGCAGTATTTT
CDR3 protein: CASSLRDRDPDTQYF

J gene: TRBJ2-7
D gene: .
V gene: TRBV5-6
clone size: .
CDR3 DNA: TGTGCCAGCAGCTCTTGGCTGGCAGCCTACGAGCAGTACTTC
CDR3 protein: CASSSWLAAYEQYF

J gene: TRBJ1-6
D gene: .
V gene: TRBV4-2
clone size: .
CDR3 DNA: TGTGCCAGCAGCCAAGATTGGGGGGGATCTAATTCACCCCTCCACTTT
CDR3 protein: CASSQDWGGSNSPLHF

J gene: TRBJ1-1
D gene: .
V gene: TRBV10-3
clone size: .
CDR3 DNA: TGTGCCATCACCGTTGGAGGGGGGATGAACACTGAAGCTTTCTTT
CDR3 protein: CAITVGGGMNTEAFF

J gene: TRBJ2-1
D gene: .
V gene: TRBV4-3
clone size: few
CDR3 DNA: TGCGCCAGCAGCCAAGATCACCCAATAGCTTACAATGAGCAGTTCTTC
CDR3 protein: CASSQDHPIAYNEQFF

J gene: TRBJ2-2
D gene: TRBD2
V gene: TRBV7-2
clone size: .
CDR3 DNA: TGTGCCAGCAGCCCACGGCCTAGCGGCACCGGGGAGCTGTTTTTT
CDR3 protein: CASSPRPSGTGELFF

J gene: TRBJ2-1
D gene: .
V gene: TRBV28
clone size: .
CDR3 DNA: TGTGCCAGCAGTCCCCATCAGGCGGGGATGAATGAGCAGTTCTTC
CDR3 protein: CASSPHQAGMNEQFF

J gene: TRBJ2-3
D gene: TRBD2
V gene: TRBV19
clone size: .
CDR3 DNA: TGTGCCAGTAAAAAAGGGCGGGAGTACCCAGATACGCAGTATTTT
CDR3 protein: CASKKGREYPDTQYF

J gene: TRBJ1-2
D gene: TRBD1
V gene: TRBV28
clone size: .
CDR3 DNA: TGTGCCAGCAGCCCGACAGGGAACTATGGCTACACCTTC
CDR3 protein: CASSPTGNYGYTF

J gene: TRBJ1-6
D gene: .
V gene: TRBV4-1
clone size: .
CDR3 DNA: TGCGCCAGCAGCCAGGGATTCGGACCCTCCCATGTGGATTCACCCCTCCACTTT
CDR3 protein: CASSQGFGPSHVDSPLHF

J gene: TRBJ2-5
D gene: .
V gene: TRBV20-1
clone size: .
CDR3 DNA: TGCAGTGCTTTCCTCCAAGAGACCCAGTACTTC
CDR3 protein: CSAFLQETQYF

J gene: TRBJ1-2
D gene: TRBD1
V gene: TRBV6-1
clone size: .
CDR3 DNA: TGTGCCAGCAGTTCAGGGACAGCTATCTATGGCTACACCTTC
CDR3 protein: CASSSGTAIYGYTF

J gene: TRBJ1-2
D gene: TRBD1
V gene: TRBV6-1
clone size: .
CDR3 DNA: TGTGCCAGCAGTGAAGGACAGGGGGCGGCCTCTGGCTACACCTTC
CDR3 protein: CASSEGQGAASGYTF

J gene: TRBJ2-3
D gene: TRBD2
V gene: TRBV7-2
clone size: .
CDR3 DNA: TGTGCCAGCAGCTTAGGACGTGGGCTAGCGGGATCAGATACGCAGTATTTT
CDR3 protein: CASSLGRGLAGSDTQYF

J gene: TRBJ1-1
D gene: .
V gene: TRBV2
clone size: .
CDR3 DNA: TGTGCCAGCAGTGCTCGCCGGGGGGGCACTGAAGCTTTCTTT
CDR3 protein: CASSARRGGTEAFF

J gene: TRBJ2-3
D gene: .
V gene: TRBV18
clone size: .
CDR3 DNA: TGTGCCAGCTCACCACCTCTCACAGATACGCAGTATTTT
CDR3 protein: CASSPPLTDTQYF

J gene: TRBJ1-2
D gene: .
V gene: TRBV29-1
clone size: .
CDR3 DNA: TGCAGCGTTTCTGCTACCGTCTATGGCTACACCTTC
CDR3 protein: CSVSATVYGYTF

J gene: TRBJ2-7
D gene: TRBD2
V gene: TRBV5-5
clone size: .
CDR3 DNA: TGTGCCAGCAGCGTTACTAGCGGGAGCTCCTACGAGCAGTACTTC
CDR3 protein: CASSVTSGSSYEQYF

J gene: TRBJ1-1
D gene: .
V gene: TRBV9
clone size: once
CDR3 DNA: TGTGCCAGCAGCGCCGACCTGGTTTTGAACACTGAAGCTTTCTTT
CDR3 protein: CASSADLVLNTEAFF

J gene: TRBJ1-2
D gene: .
V gene: TRBV5-6
clone size: .
CDR3 DNA: TGTGCCAGCAGCTCGGGTGGGGGTATCCTCTATGGCTACACCTTC
CDR3 protein: CASSSGGGILYGYTF

J gene: TRBJ2-2
D gene: TRBD1
V gene: TRBV5-1
clone size: .
CDR3 DNA: TGCGCCAGCAGCTTGGCCGGGACAGGCGGGACCGGGGAGCTGTTTTTT
CDR3 protein: CASSLAGTGGTGELFF